Listed here are 13 T cell receptor beta chains from one sample, sequenced in a study of blood T cell repertoires in COVID-19 (dated by TCRdb to 2019 to 2021). Library generation was performed with the immunoSEQ multiplex PCR assay. Entries here come from immuneACCESS through TCRdb and include only in-frame sequences with V and J called. Some clones fail to appear in such tables; in the studies checked, an unresolved V gene covers under half of the shortfall, and the cause of the remainder is unknown. The sample profile shows some 240,000 clones; 84% of them were found once. Of the sample, approximately 1.5% falls within the top ten clones. Sequenced material: peripheral blood. Receptors originate from a woman between 35 and 50 years old who had recovered from COVID-19.

The chain carries TRBV19 and TRBJ1-4; D is uncertain. Trimming cost V 8 bases and J 7 bases, with 17 bases left between them. Germline V CDR1 and CDR2: LNHDA, SQIVND (reference sequence). The CDR3 length is 14 residues. Here the CDR3 DNA reads TGTGCCAGTGGCCTCGGCGTGGGAGGTGAAAAACTGTTTTTT. Translating gives CASGLGVGGEKLFF. The full variable domain, with the rest looked up from reference TRBV19 and TRBJ1-4, is DGGITQSPKYLFRKEGQNVTLSCEQNLNHDAMYWYRQDPGQGLRLIYYSQIVNDFQKGDIAEGYSVSREKKESFPLTVTSAQKNPTAFYLCASGLGVGGEKLFFGSGTQLSVL.

J is TRBJ2-5 and V is TRBV10-2; 11 bases line up with TRBD2. Germline CDR1 is WSHSY and CDR2 is SAAADI. The J segment lost 4 bases and the V segment lost 3 bases, leaving 1 base of the junction unmatched. CDR3 size: 14 residues. CDR3 region: CASSDTSGGETQYF. Written as DNA, the CDR3 is TGCGCCAGCAGTGATACTAGCGGGGGAGAGACCCAGTACTTC.

The J gene is TRBJ1-4, the V gene TRBV19; TRBD1 aligns across 9 bases. This CDR3 contains 15 residues. Germline values: CDR1 LNHDA, CDR2 SQIVND (reference sequence). V lost 5 bases to trimming and J lost 5 bases; unmatched junction nucleotides: 6. The CDR3 nucleotides are TGTGCCAGTAGTGACACAGGGGGCGCAAATGAAAAACTGTTTTTT. Protein sequence: CASSDTGGANEKLFF.

The chain couples TRBV6-1 to TRBJ2-5; 9 nucleotides line up with TRBD2. The germline V gene has CDR1 MNHNS and CDR2 SASEGT. This CDR3 contains 13 residues. Trimming cost V 3 bases and J 7 bases; bases outside gene matches: 3. DNA of the CDR3: TGTGCCAGCAGTGATTCGCGGGGGGGGACCCAGTACTTC. Its translation: CASSDSRGGTQYF.

The rearrangement links TRBV28 to TRBJ1-1; D is perhaps TRBD1 (6 bases). With 9 bases removed from V and 3 bases from J, the gap between germline ends came to 20 bases. CDR1 and CDR2 from the germline V gene are MDHEN and SYDVKM. This CDR3 is built from 15 residues. CDR3 amino acids: CASTKTGRAYTEAFF. Written as DNA, the CDR3 is TGTGCCAGTACAAAAACAGGGAGGGCGTACACTGAAGCTTTCTTT.

The rearrangement uses TRBV28 and TRBJ1-6; no definite D call. The CDR3 runs to 14 residues. Germline values: CDR1 MDHEN, CDR2 SYDVKM. The V gene lost 6 bases and the J gene lost 2 bases, with 8 bases spanning the gap. The CDR3 region is CASRLSPYNSPLHF. The CDR3, as DNA: TGTGCCAGCAGACTAAGCCCCTATAATTCACCCCTCCACTTT.

The chain combines TRBV3-1 (or the pseudogene TRBV3-2) with TRBJ1-3; D ambiguous. CDR1 and CDR2 from the germline V gene are LGHDT and YNNKEL (reference sequence). The V gene lost 4 bases and the J gene lost 0 bases, with 13 bases spanning the gap. The CDR3 has 16 residues. CDR3 loop: CASSLESTNSGNTIYF. The CDR3 DNA is TGTGCCAGCAGCCTTGAATCGACTAACTCTGGAAACACCATATATTTT.

The chain uses TRBV2 and TRBJ1-4, with 8 bases matching TRBD1. J lost 5 bases, V lost 0 bases, and 5 bases had no gene match. CDR3 size: 16 residues. In germline, CDR1 is SNHLY, CDR2 FYNNEI. The CDR3 loop is CASSEAGRQGNEKLFF. Here the CDR3 DNA reads TGTGCCAGCAGTGAAGCGGGGAGACAGGGGAATGAAAAACTGTTTTTT.

This clone was seen just once. The chain is built from TRBV18 and TRBJ1-1; D uncertain. The CDR3 is 13 amino acids. V was trimmed by 5 bases and J by 0 bases, leaving 7 bases between them. Germline CDR1 is KGHSH and CDR2 is LQKENI. CDR3: CASSGRVNTEAFF. CDR3 DNA: TGTGCCAGCTCAGGGCGTGTGAACACTGAAGCTTTCTTT.

This CDR3 reads CASSASAYEQYF. The CDR3 DNA sequence: TGTGCCAGCAGCGCCTCGGCCTACGAGCAGTACTTC. This chain uses TRBV9 with TRBJ2-7, with D unresolved. The CDR3 contains 12 residues. Trimming cost V 3 bases and J 2 bases, with 6 bases left between them. Germline CDR1 SGDLS, CDR2 YYNGEE.

This clone was counted between two and nine times. The chain carries TRBV29-1 and TRBJ1-2; the D is unclear. Looked up from germline, CDR1 is SQVTM and CDR2 is ANQGSEA. Trimming pared 6 bases from V and 0 bases from J, leaving 11 bases between. This CDR3 contains 13 residues. CDR3 nucleotide sequence: TGCAGCGTGAGCCCTCAACCTAACTATGGCTACACCTTC. Translated, it gives CSVSPQPNYGYTF.

The gene calls are TRBV11-2 and TRBJ1-3, with D unclear. V lost 5 bases, J lost 0 bases, and 11 bases lay in between. The CDR3 has 15 amino acids. From germline, CDR1 is SGHAT and CDR2 FQNNGV. The CDR3 sequence is CASSQGRDSGNTIYF. CDR3 nucleotide sequence: TGTGCCAGCAGCCAAGGGAGAGACTCTGGAAACACCATATATTTT. The complete variable domain, with remaining parts taken from reference TRBV11-2 and TRBJ1-3, reads EAGVAQSPRYKIIEKRQSVAFWCNPISGHATLYWYQQILGQGPKLLIQFQNNGVVDDSQLPKDRFSAERLKGVDSTLKIQPAKLEDSAVYLCASSQGRDSGNTIYFGEGSWLTVV.

The chain carries TRBV29-1 and TRBJ1-4, with D perhaps matching TRBD1 (5 bases). The germline gives CDR1 SQVTM, CDR2 ANQGSEA. The CDR3 is made up of 13 amino acids. With 6 bases removed from V and 5 bases from J, the gap between germline ends came to 13 bases. The CDR3 region is CSVDTGSNEKLFF. DNA of the CDR3: TGCAGCGTGGACACAGGTTCGAATGAAAAACTGTTTTTT. Full variable domain (missing parts from reference TRBV29-1 and TRBJ1-4): SAVISQKPSRDICQRGTSLTIQCQVDSQVTMMFWYRQQPGQSLTLIATANQGSEATYESGFVIDKFPISRPNLTFSTLTVSNMSPEDSSIYLCSVDTGSNEKLFFGSGTQLSVL.